A selection of T cell receptor beta chains follows, all from one sample in a study of T cells in Graves' hyperthyroidism and ophthalmopathy. In TCRdb, the multiplex PCR reads were re-called with MiXCR into one record per CDR3 protein. The repertoire holds 600,000 to 850,000 distinct CDR3 sequences, 15% to 20% seen once, with roughly 17% in the top ten. Sequencing input: blood. These receptor sequences come from a woman in her fifties or sixties with Graves' hyperthyroidism that later progressed to Graves' ophthalmopathy. Each CDR3 is given with its conserved first and last residue. Fields, in order: D gene, clone size, J gene, V gene, CDR3 DNA, CDR3 protein. The D gene is left open where the match is weak. Not every row has a clone size; where given, it reads once, few, many or a size class.

TRBD2,-,TRBJ2-1,TRBV27,TGTGCCAGCAGTCCAACTAGCGGGGGGGCCGGAATTCTCTTAGATGAGCAGTTCTTC,CASSPTSGGAGILLDEQFF
-,-,TRBJ2-7,TRBV4-1,TGCGCCAGCAGCCAAGTAGGAACGACAGACGAGCAGTACTTC,CASSQVGTTDEQYF
TRBD1,many,TRBJ2-7,TRBV6-5,TGTGCCAGCAGTTACCTTTCGGGACAGGTTCAATACGAGCAGTACTTC,CASSYLSGQVQYEQYF
-,-,TRBJ1-1,TRBV20-1,TGCAGTGCTAGAGAACTTCTAGGGCAGTTGAACACTGAAGCTTTCTTT,CSARELLGQLNTEAFF
-,many,TRBJ2-3,TRBV30,TGTGCCTGGAGTGTAAAGGGGGGGAGCACAGATACGCAGTATTTT,CAWSVKGGSTDTQYF
-,many,TRBJ2-1,TRBV30,TGTGCCTGGAGTACCGGACAGTACTACAATGAGCAGTTCTTC,CAWSTGQYYNEQFF
-,few,TRBJ1-2,TRBV6-2/TRBV6-3,TGTGCCAGCAGTTACATAACCTATGGCTACACCTTC,CASSYITYGYTF
-,few,TRBJ2-1,TRBV7-3,TGTGCCAGCAGCTTGGGGAACCTAGTTAATGAGCAGTTCTTC,CASSLGNLVNEQFF
TRBD1,-,TRBJ2-2,TRBV19,TGTGCCAGTAGTTTCGATGACAGGGTGAACACCGGGGAGCTGTTTTTT,CASSFDDRVNTGELFF
-,many,TRBJ2-1,TRBV5-1,TGCGCCAGCAGCCCGACAGGGGAGGGTTACAATGAGCAGTTCTTC,CASSPTGEGYNEQFF
TRBD1,few,TRBJ1-1,TRBV19,TGTGCCAGTAGGGATACCGGGACAGGGAACACTGAAGCTTTCTTT,CASRDTGTGNTEAFF
-,few,TRBJ1-3,TRBV6-5,TGTGCCAGCAGTTACTCTCAGACAGGCGTCGGAAACACCATATATTTT,CASSYSQTGVGNTIYF
TRBD1,many,TRBJ2-7,TRBV20-1,TGCAGTGCAACAGGGGGCCGGAGCTCCTACGAGCAGTACTTC,CSATGGRSSYEQYF
-,few,TRBJ1-6,TRBV3-1,TGTGCCAGCAGCCAAGGCTTCTCAGGGAATTCACCCCTCCACTTT,CASSQGFSGNSPLHF
-,few,TRBJ2-7,TRBV6-1,TGTGCCAGCAGTGCTTACGCCGGGCCGCAGTACTTC,CASSAYAGPQYF
TRBD2,-,TRBJ2-2,TRBV27,TGTGCCAGCAGTTCACCACTGACTAGCGGGGGGTCGAACACCGGGGAGCTGTTTTTT,CASSSPLTSGGSNTGELFF
-,few,TRBJ1-1,TRBV5-1,TGCGCCAGCAGCTTGGGGGGGCTCGGGGGCACTGAAGCTTTCTTT,CASSLGGLGGTEAFF
-,-,TRBJ1-4,TRBV20-1,TGCAGTGCTAGCCTAGGGGGAAAGCGTGAAAAACTGTTTTTT,CSASLGGKREKLFF
TRBD1,few,TRBJ1-6,TRBV6-2/TRBV6-3,TGTGCCAGCAGTTACTCCCCTGACAGGGTAGAGGATTCACCCCTCCACTTT,CASSYSPDRVEDSPLHF
-,few,TRBJ1-6,TRBV3-1,TGTGCCAGCAGCCAGGGGCGGCCTGTAAATTCACCCCTCCACTTT,CASSQGRPVNSPLHF
-,many,TRBJ2-3,TRBV2,TGTGCCAGCAGTGACCAGGGGGGGAATACGCAGTATTTT,CASSDQGGNTQYF
-,many,TRBJ2-7,TRBV2,TGTGCCAGCAGGAGCAGGGGTTATGGCGAGCAGTACTTC,CASRSRGYGEQYF
TRBD1,-,TRBJ2-2,TRBV20-1,TGCAGTGCTAGAGCCGGGACAGGGGAAGGGGAGCTGTTTTTT,CSARAGTGEGELFF
-,many,TRBJ1-4,TRBV18,TGTGCCAGCAGCCCAAGAGGGACTAATGAAAAACTGTTTTTT,CASSPRGTNEKLFF
-,-,TRBJ1-1,TRBV29-1,TGCAGCGTTCAAGGCCCCAAAGCTTTCTTT,CSVQGPKAFF
-,few,TRBJ1-2,TRBV7-2,TGTGCCAGCAGCTTAGTAGAGGAGACCGTTGGCTACACCTTC,CASSLVEETVGYTF
-,-,TRBJ2-1,TRBV10-2,TGCGCCAGCGGACTCAGCTACAATGAGCAGTTCTTC,CASGLSYNEQFF
-,-,TRBJ1-3,TRBV25-1,TGTGCCAGCAGGGACGCGGGGTTCGGAAACACCATATATTTT,CASRDAGFGNTIYF
TRBD1,many,TRBJ1-2,TRBV11-2,TGTGCCAGCAGCTTACCCCGGGACAGGGGCCTTTATGGCTACACCTTC,CASSLPRDRGLYGYTF
TRBD1,many,TRBJ2-7,TRBV5-1,TGCGCCAGCAGCTCTCCGGGACAGGCACATTACGAGCAGTACTTC,CASSSPGQAHYEQYF
-,-,TRBJ2-7,TRBV30,TGTGCCTTCGGAACCCGGAGCTCCTACGAGCAGTACTTC,CAFGTRSSYEQYF
-,many,TRBJ1-5,TRBV2,TGTGCCAGCAGAAGGGAATCGGGCAATCAGCCCCAGCATTTT,CASRRESGNQPQHF
TRBD1,-,TRBJ1-1,TRBV19,TGTGCCAGTAGTATGCAGGGGGCCCGGAACACTGAAGCTTTCTTT,CASSMQGARNTEAFF
-,many,TRBJ1-3,TRBV7-8,TGTGCCAGCAGCGAGTTCAATTCTGGAAACACCATATATTTT,CASSEFNSGNTIYF
-,-,TRBJ1-6,TRBV19,TGTGCCAGTACAGGGCAGGGTGTCGATAATTCACCCCTCCACTTT,CASTGQGVDNSPLHF
TRBD2,many,TRBJ2-1,TRBV11-2,TGTGCCAGCAGCTTTCGGACTAGCGGGGGGATAGATGAGCAGTTCTTC,CASSFRTSGGIDEQFF
-,many,TRBJ2-2,TRBV12-3/TRBV12-4,TGTGCCAGCAGTTTGCGGCGGTTCGGGGAGCTGTTTTTT,CASSLRRFGELFF
-,many,TRBJ1-5,TRBV20-1,TGCAGTGCTAGACCCGGTATGGGGCCCCAGCATTTT,CSARPGMGPQHF
TRBD1,many,TRBJ1-5,TRBV19,TGTGCCAGCAACGCGCCGGGGACAGGGGATCAGCCCCAGCATTTT,CASNAPGTGDQPQHF
-,-,TRBJ2-3,TRBV20-1,TGCAGTGCTAGATCCCAGGGAACAGATACGCAGTATTTT,CSARSQGTDTQYF
-,few,TRBJ1-2,TRBV27,TGTGCCAGCAGTTTAATTCATTCGGGGGGCGCTGGTAATGGCTACACCTTC,CASSLIHSGGAGNGYTF
TRBD1,few,TRBJ2-2,TRBV7-9,TGTGCCAGCAGCCTCCTCTTCCAGGGGGCAATCGGGGAGCTGTTTTTT,CASSLLFQGAIGELFF